This entry describes one T cell receptor (beta chain). Naive CD8 isolation took CD45RO-negative cells positively selected for CCR7 and excluded terminally differentiated effector memory CD45RA+ cells. The record originates from a study of shared clonotypes between healthy human individuals. Assay execution proceeded at the deep level. Approximately 210 ng DNA, tens of thousands of T cell genomes, went into each sorted-subset replicate PCR. The table came from immunoSEQ multiplex PCR; TCRdb's copy has only in-frame clones and leaves some out. This sample yields about 2 million clones, of which roughly 94% are seen a single time; around 1.1% belongs to the top ten. The sequenced sample was naive CD8+ T cells sorted from blood. The receptor comes from a man in his late teens or twenties in good health.

The CDR3 DNA follows: TGTGCCAGCACCCCGGGGGGGCTCGTCACCGGGGAGCTGTTTTTT. Translated, it gives CASTPGGLVTGELFF. The chain is built from TRBV13 and TRBJ2-2; TRBD2 agrees at 8 bases. V lost 7 bases and J lost 4; bases outside the gene matches: 8. The germline CDR1 and CDR2 sequences are PRHDT and FYEKMQ (reference sequence). CDR3 size: 15 residues.